This TCR beta chain was documented in a study of neurological immune-mediated disorders. The time point here: longitudinal time-point 2. This clonotype has a count of ten or more. V lost 5 bases to trimming and J lost 8 bases, with 22 bases between them. The CDR3 is made up of 16 amino acids. 5'RACE with 10-nucleotide random UMIs produced the cDNA. TCRdb independently ran MiXCR on the 5' RACE reads; one entry per CDR3 protein. Of fewer than 70,000 distinct CDR3 sequences in the sample, around a tenth were seen once. The source material was PBMCs. The chain recombines TRBV12-3 or TRBV12-4 with TRBJ2-1; TRBD2 is a possible D gene (6 bases). The sequence derives from a man aged 25 to 45 in good health. CDR3 sequence reads: CASSDRLVGATDEQFF. CDR3 in DNA: TGTGCCAGCAGTGATAGACTAGTCGGGGCTACGGATGAGCAGTTCTTC.